This T cell receptor (beta chain) was obtained from a study of CD4+ T cells in melanoma (dated by TCRdb to the early 2020s). With respect to the entire study: The study examined neoantigen-specific CD4+ T cells in human melanoma.

What the work shows at the level of the full study, not this receptor alone: Diverse differentiation states were reported to be shown by neoantigen-specific CD4+ T cells in melanoma. Neoantigen-specific CD4+ T cells were reported to be correlated with the function of CD8+ T cells, macrophages and B cells.

Donors were patients with melanoma. As concerns this clone: Its specific antigen is unknown. Per-base qualities were not stored, and no clone one base away is much larger.

To prepare the library, the immunoSEQ multiplex PCR assay was applied. The table was pulled from immuneACCESS by TCRdb, which kept in-frame rearrangements only. Such tables lose some clones; where checked, under half of the loss comes from unresolved V genes, and the rest has no known cause. Present in this sample are more than 7,000 clones, 55% to 75% of which were seen just once. Approximately 15% of the sample belongs to the ten largest clones. The material sequenced was cells from a culture (not recorded whether cultured in vitro). The receptor comes from a human donor with melanoma.

The DNA sequence follows: TGTGCCTGGAGTGGGTCTGTTCAGGGGAACATTCAGTACTTC. This codes for CAWSGSVQGNIQYF. This chain is built from TRBV30 and TRBJ2-4, with a weak D call of TRBD1 (6 bases match). Including cysteine and phenylalanine, the CDR3 has 14 amino acids. This entry keeps only the CDR3 DNA: 42 bases, framed from base 1. Deletion took 1 base off V and 7 bases off J, with a span of 14 bases between the germline ends. Looking up the germline V gene (reference sequence) yields CDR1 GTSNPN and CDR2 SVGIG. Where the CDR3 stops, the reference TRBV30 and TRBJ2-4 genes take over; the full variable domain is SQTIHQWPATLVQPVGSPLSLECTVEGTSNPNLYWYRQAAGRGLQLLFYSVGIGQISSEVPQNLSASRPQDRQFILSSKKLLLSDSGFYLCAWSGSVQGNIQYFGAGTRLSVL.